This T cell receptor beta chain was captured by sequencing in a study of cytomegalovirus exposure and HLA in healthy donors. 13 Jbeta primers and 60 Vbeta primers were used for the PCR. TCRdb's copy holds only in-frame clones and misses some; the assay was immunoSEQ multiplex PCR. Here the sample spans 100,000 or so clones, 65% to 90% being singletons. Germline V gene data show CDR1 as MNHEY and CDR2 as SMNVEV (reference sequence). The CDR3 has 18 amino acids. The V end was cut by 7 bases, the J end by 0 bases, with 23 bases between. This TCR was recovered from a woman aged 18-30 years in good health and CMV-seronegative. The sample was PBMCs. This chain uses TRBV27 with TRBJ2-3; weak D call: TRBD2 (6 bases). CDR3 DNA sequence: TGTGCCAGCATAAGTCTAGCGAATCGGTGGACTAGCACAGATACGCAGTATTTT. Its protein is CASISLANRWTSTDTQYF.